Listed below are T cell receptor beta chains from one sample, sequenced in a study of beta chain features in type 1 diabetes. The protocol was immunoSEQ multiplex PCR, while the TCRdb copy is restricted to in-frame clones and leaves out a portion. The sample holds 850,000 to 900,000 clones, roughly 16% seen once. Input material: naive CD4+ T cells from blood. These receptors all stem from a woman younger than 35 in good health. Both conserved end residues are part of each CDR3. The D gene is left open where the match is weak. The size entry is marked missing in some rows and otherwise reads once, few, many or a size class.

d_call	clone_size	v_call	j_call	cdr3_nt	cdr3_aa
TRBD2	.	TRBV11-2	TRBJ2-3	TGTGCCAGCAGCTCTATAGCGGGAGTGACAGATACGCAGTATTTT	CASSSIAGVTDTQYF
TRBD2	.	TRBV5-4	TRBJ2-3	TGTGCCAGCAGCTTGGGGCCGGCCCGGGGGGGCACAGATACGCAGTATTTT	CASSLGPARGGTDTQYF
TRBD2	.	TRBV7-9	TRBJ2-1	TGTGCCAGCAGTCCGTGGGACTACCGAGGTCATGAGCAGTTCTTC	CASSPWDYRGHEQFF
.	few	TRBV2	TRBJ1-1	TGTGCCAGCAAGGGTCACACTGAAGCTTTCTTT	CASKGHTEAFF
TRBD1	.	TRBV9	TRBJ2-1	TGTGCCAGCAGCGGACAGGGAGCGAACTACAATGAGCAGTTCTTC	CASSGQGANYNEQFF
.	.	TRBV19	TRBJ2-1	TGTGCCAGTAGTATCGGTTCGGGAAATGAGCAGTTCTTC	CASSIGSGNEQFF
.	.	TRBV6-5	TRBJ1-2	TGTACCAGCAGTTACGGGGGCCTTGGCTATGGCTACACCTTC	CTSSYGGLGYGYTF
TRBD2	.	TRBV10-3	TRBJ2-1	TGTGCCATCAGCCAAAGGGGACTAGCGGGAGGATTTTCTTTAAACAATGAGCAGTTCTTC	CAISQRGLAGGFSLNNEQFF
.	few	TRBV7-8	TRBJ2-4	TGTGCCAGCAGCTTTTCGGATCGTAACATTCAGTACTTC	CASSFSDRNIQYF
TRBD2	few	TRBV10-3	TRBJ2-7	TGTGCCATCAGTGATCAGGCGGGAGGTTTGGAGCAGTACTTC	CAISDQAGGLEQYF
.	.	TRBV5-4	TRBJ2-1	TGTGCCAGCAGCTACCTCTCGGGACTTCGGTACAATGAGCAGTTCTTC	CASSYLSGLRYNEQFF
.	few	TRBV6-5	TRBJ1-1	TGTGCCAGCAGTTTATGGGGGGACACTGAAGCTTTCTTT	CASSLWGDTEAFF
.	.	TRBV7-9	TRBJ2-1	TGTGCCAGCAGTTATCCATACAATGAGCAGTTCTTC	CASSYPYNEQFF
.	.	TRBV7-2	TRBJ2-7	TGTGCCAGCAGACCGAACTCCTACGAGCAGTACTTC	CASRPNSYEQYF
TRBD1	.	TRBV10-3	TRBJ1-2	TGTGCCATCAGTGAGTCATGGCAGGGGGTCGATGGCTACACCTTC	CAISESWQGVDGYTF
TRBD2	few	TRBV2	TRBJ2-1	TGTGCCAGCACCCAAGGACTAGGGCCCAATGAGCAGTTCTTC	CASTQGLGPNEQFF
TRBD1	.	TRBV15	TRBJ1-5	TGTGCCACCAGCTCCCGGGACAGGAGGAATCAGCCCCAGCATTTT	CATSSRDRRNQPQHF
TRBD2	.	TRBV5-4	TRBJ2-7	TGTGCCAGCAGCTTGGGTCCTAGCGGGAGTGGAGAGCAGTACTTC	CASSLGPSGSGEQYF
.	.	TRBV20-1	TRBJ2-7	TGCAGTGCTAGGAGCAATTACGAGCAGTACTTC	CSARSNYEQYF
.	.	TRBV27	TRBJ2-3	TGTGCCAGCAGTTTAGAAGGCACAGATACGCAGTATTTT	CASSLEGTDTQYF
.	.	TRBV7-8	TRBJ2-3	TGTGCCAGCAGCTTGGGAGTGGGCGAACCGGCGGGAGATACGCAGTATTTT	CASSLGVGEPAGDTQYF
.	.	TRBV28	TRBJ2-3	TGTGCCAGCAGTCAAGCTAGTAAGAAGGGAGATACGCAGTATTTT	CASSQASKKGDTQYF
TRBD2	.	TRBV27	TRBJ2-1	TGTGCCAGCAGTTTGGCCGGACTAGTTTCTCGTGATGAGCAGTTCTTC	CASSLAGLVSRDEQFF
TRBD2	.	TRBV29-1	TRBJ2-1	TGCAGCGTCGCTAGCGGGAGTTCCACCTACAATGAGCAGTTCTTC	CSVASGSSTYNEQFF
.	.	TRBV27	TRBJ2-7	TGTGCCAGCATCCCTAGGGGAGACTACGAGCAGTACTTC	CASIPRGDYEQYF
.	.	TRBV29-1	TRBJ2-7	TGCAGCGTCGCAGGGACTGACTCCTACGAGCAGTACTTC	CSVAGTDSYEQYF
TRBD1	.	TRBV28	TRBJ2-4	TGTGCCAGCAGTTTAGGGACAGGGGCAAACATTCAGTACTTC	CASSLGTGANIQYF
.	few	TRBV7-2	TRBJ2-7	TGTGCCAGCAGCTTATTTGGGCTCGTAAGTTACGAGCAGTACTTC	CASSLFGLVSYEQYF
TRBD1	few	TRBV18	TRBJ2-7	TGTGCCAGCTCACCAGCCGGACAGGGAACCTACGAGCAGTACTTC	CASSPAGQGTYEQYF
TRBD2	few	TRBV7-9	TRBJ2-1	TGTGCCAGCAGCCTTCCTGGAGGGACTAGCGACCGTATGCGGTTCTTC	CASSLPGGTSDRMRFF
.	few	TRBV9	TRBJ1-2	TGTGCCAGCAGCGCTGGGGCAGGGATGCTGTACTATGGCTACACCTTC	CASSAGAGMLYYGYTF
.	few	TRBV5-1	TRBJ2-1	TGCGCCAGCAGCTTGAGTAGCGTTGCGGCCTACAATGAGCAGTTCTTC	CASSLSSVAAYNEQFF
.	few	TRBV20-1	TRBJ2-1	TGCAGTCAAGACTACAATGAGCAGTTCTTC	CSQDYNEQFF